The following is a T cell receptor beta chain sequence with its context. The record originates from a study of blood T cells in healthy people across ages. Through a sample-barcoded 5' primer and a J-beta primer mix, a second PCR was run for about 6 to 11 cycles. TCRdb re-called the 5' RACE reads with MiXCR, one entry per CDR3 protein. The sample gives hundreds of thousands of distinct CDR3 sequences, about 28% of which show up once; 15% to 18% is in the top ten. The sequencing sample was made of blood. This receptor was taken from a woman older than 75 in good health.

The CDR3 sequence: CASSRPGGVTYEQYF. As DNA, the CDR3 is TGTGCCAGCAGCCGACCGGGGGGAGTAACCTACGAGCAGTACTTC. The chain carries TRBV11-2 and TRBJ2-7; the match to TRBD2 covers 7 bases. The CDR3 contains 15 residues. In germline, CDR1 is SGHAT, CDR2 FQNNGV. J gave up 2 bases and V 5 bases, and 9 bases lay outside the gene matches.